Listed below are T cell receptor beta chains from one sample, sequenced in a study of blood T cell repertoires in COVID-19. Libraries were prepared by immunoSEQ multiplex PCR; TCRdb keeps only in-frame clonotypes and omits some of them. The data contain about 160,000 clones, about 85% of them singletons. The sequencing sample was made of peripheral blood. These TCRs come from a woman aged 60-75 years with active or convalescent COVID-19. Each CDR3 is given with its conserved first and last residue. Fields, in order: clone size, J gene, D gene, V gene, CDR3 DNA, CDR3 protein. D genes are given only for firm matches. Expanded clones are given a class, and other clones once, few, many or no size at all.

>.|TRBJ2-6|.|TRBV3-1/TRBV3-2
TGTGCCAGCAGCATAGAGCCCCGCCCTGGGGCCAACGTCCTGACTTTC
CASSIEPRPGANVLTF
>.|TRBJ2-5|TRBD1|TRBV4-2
TGTGCCAGCAGCCCGCGGACAGGGGGCGCGGAGACCCAGTACTTC
CASSPRTGGAETQYF
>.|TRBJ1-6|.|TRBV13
TGTGCCAGCAGCTTATTTGGGTATCGAGGCTCCTATAATTCACCCCTCCACTTT
CASSLFGYRGSYNSPLHF
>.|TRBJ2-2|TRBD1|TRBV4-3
TGCGCCAGCAGCCACCCGACAGGGCCGAACACCGGGGAGCTGTTTTTT
CASSHPTGPNTGELFF
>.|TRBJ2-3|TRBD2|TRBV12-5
TGTGCTAGTGGTTTGCCCCATTTGGCGGGGGGCTCCAGTACCCCAGATACGCAGTATTTT
CASGLPHLAGGSSTPDTQYF
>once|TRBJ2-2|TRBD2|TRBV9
TGTGCCAGCAGCGTAGCCGGGGGGGCCTCCGGGGAGCTGTTTTTT
CASSVAGGASGELFF
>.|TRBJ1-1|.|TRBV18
TGTGCCAGCTCACCACCGACGGGGGGCGGAGGGGTGGACACTGAAGCTTTCTTT
CASSPPTGGGGVDTEAFF
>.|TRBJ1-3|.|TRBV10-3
TGTGCCGTTCAGGGCTCTGGAAACACCATATATTTT
CAVQGSGNTIYF
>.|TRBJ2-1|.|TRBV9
TGTGCCAGCAGCGTCGGACAGACAACATACAATGAGCAGTTCTTC
CASSVGQTTYNEQFF
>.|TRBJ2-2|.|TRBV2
TGTGCCAGCAGTGACGGGGGGCGTACCGGGGAGCTGTTTTTT
CASSDGGRTGELFF
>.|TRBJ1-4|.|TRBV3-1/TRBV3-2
TGTGCCAGCAGCCCCCGGGGTAAAACTGAAAAACTGTTTTTT
CASSPRGKTEKLFF
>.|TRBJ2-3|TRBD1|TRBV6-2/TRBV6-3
TGTGCCAGCAGTTACACCACAGGGGCAGGGAACACAGATACGCAGTATTTT
CASSYTTGAGNTDTQYF
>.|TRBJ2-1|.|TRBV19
TGTGCCAGTAGTCCCCCAGGGGGGACACTCAATGAGCAGTTCTTC
CASSPPGGTLNEQFF
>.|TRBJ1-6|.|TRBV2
TGTGCCAGCGGGGCAATGGTGAATTCACCCCTCCACTTT
CASGAMVNSPLHF
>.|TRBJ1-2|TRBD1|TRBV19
TGTGCCAGTAGTAGCGAGACAGGGGTCGGGGCTAACTATGGCTACACCTTC
CASSSETGVGANYGYTF
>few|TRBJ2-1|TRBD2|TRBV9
TGTGCCAGCAGCGTGACTAGCGGGGGGGCTGGAAATGAGCAGTTCTTC
CASSVTSGGAGNEQFF
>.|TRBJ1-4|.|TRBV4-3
TGCGCCAGCAGCCGGAGTTGGACTAATGAAAAACTGTTTTTT
CASSRSWTNEKLFF
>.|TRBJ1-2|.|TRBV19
TGTGCCAGTAGTATCAGGGATTATGGCTACACCTTC
CASSIRDYGYTF
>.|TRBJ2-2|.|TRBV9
TGTGCCAGCAGCGTGTACAGGACCAACACCGGGGAGCTGTTTTTT
CASSVYRTNTGELFF
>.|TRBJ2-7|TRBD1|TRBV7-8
TGTGCCAGCAGCTTAGGGTCGCAGAGACAGGGGCCCCACGAGCAGTACTTC
CASSLGSQRQGPHEQYF
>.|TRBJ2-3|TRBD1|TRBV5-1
TGCGCCAGCAGCTTCCTACAGGGGGCTACAGATACGCAGTATTTT
CASSFLQGATDTQYF
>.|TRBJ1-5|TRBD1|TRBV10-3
TGTGCCATCAGTGAATTTCAGGGGGATCAGCCCCAGCATTTT
CAISEFQGDQPQHF
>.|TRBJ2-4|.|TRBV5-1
TGCGCCAGCAGCTTGAACAGGGAGGGCATTCAGTACTTC
CASSLNREGIQYF
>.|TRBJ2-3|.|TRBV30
TGTGCCTGGGAGCAGGGGCCTACGCAGTATTTT
CAWEQGPTQYF
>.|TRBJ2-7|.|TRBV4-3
TGCGCCAGCAGCCAAGATTGGGCCGCGTACGAGCAGTACTTC
CASSQDWAAYEQYF
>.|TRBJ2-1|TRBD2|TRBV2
TGTGCCAGCAGTGAGGGGGGACTAGCGGGGATTAATGAGCAGTTCTTC
CASSEGGLAGINEQFF
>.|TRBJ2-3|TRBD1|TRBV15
TGTGCCACCAGCAGGGGACAGGGGGCTAAAGATACGCAGTATTTT
CATSRGQGAKDTQYF
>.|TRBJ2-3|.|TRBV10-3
TGTGCCATCAGGGCCGACAACACAGATACGCAGTATTTT
CAIRADNTDTQYF
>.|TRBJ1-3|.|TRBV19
TGTGCCAGTAGACCGCGGGGCTCTGGAAACACCATATATTTT
CASRPRGSGNTIYF
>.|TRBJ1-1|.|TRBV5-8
TGTGCCAGCAGCTCACAACATGGCACTGAAGCTTTCTTT
CASSSQHGTEAFF
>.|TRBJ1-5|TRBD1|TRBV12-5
TGTGCTAGTGGGGCGACAGGGATATTTGGCAATCAGCCCCAGCATTTT
CASGATGIFGNQPQHF
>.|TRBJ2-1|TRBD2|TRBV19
TGTGCCAGTAGTATTGTGGGACTAGCGGGCAATGAGCAGTTCTTC
CASSIVGLAGNEQFF
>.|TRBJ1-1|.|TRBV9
TGTGCCAGCAGCGTCTTCCCCGGACAGAACACTGAAGCTTTCTTT
CASSVFPGQNTEAFF
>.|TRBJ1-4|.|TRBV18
TGTGCCAGCTCACCACCGGGCAGGAAAGGTGAAAAACTGTTTTTT
CASSPPGRKGEKLFF
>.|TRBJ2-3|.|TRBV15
TGTGCCACCAGCAGAGATAACCGGGACTTCACAGATACGCAGTATTTT
CATSRDNRDFTDTQYF
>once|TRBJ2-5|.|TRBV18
TGTGCCAGCTCACCGACACCGTACCAAGAGACCCAGTACTTC
CASSPTPYQETQYF
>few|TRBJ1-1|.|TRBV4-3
TGCGCCAGCAGCCAAGATGAGTTTCGGAACACTGAAGCTTTCTTT
CASSQDEFRNTEAFF
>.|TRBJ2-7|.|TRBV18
TGTGCCAGCTCACCGAACGACGGGTCCTACGAGCAGTACTTC
CASSPNDGSYEQYF
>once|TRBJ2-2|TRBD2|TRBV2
TGTGCCAGCAGTGACCCGGGACTAGCGGGGGGGATGAACACCGGGGAGCTGTTTTTT
CASSDPGLAGGMNTGELFF
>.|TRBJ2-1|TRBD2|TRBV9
TGTGCCAGCAGCCAGTTAGCGGGGGGTGACAATGAGCAGTTCTTC
CASSQLAGGDNEQFF
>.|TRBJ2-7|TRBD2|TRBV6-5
TGTGCCAGCAGCCTAAGCGGGGGGAAATACGAGCAGTACTTC
CASSLSGGKYEQYF
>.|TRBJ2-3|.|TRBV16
TGTGCCAGCAGCCAATACGAAGGGGGTTTCACAGATACGCAGTATTTT
CASSQYEGGFTDTQYF
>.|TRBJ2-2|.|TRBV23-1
TGCGCCAGCCCCTATGAGAGTTACACCGGGGAGCTGTTTTTT
CASPYESYTGELFF
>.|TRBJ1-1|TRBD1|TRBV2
TGTGCCAGCACCCTTTTCGACAGGGATGTCACTGAAGCTTTCTTT
CASTLFDRDVTEAFF
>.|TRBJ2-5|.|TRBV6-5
TGTGCCAGCAGTAAAACCAGGGGTGGGGAGACCCAGTACTTC
CASSKTRGGETQYF
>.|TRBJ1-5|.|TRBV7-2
TGTGCCAGCAGGGTGACGGGGGTGAATCAGCCCCAGCATTTT
CASRVTGVNQPQHF
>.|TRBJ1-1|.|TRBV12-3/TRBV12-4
TGTGCCAGCAGTTTTGGGCAGAACACTGAAGCTTTCTTT
CASSFGQNTEAFF
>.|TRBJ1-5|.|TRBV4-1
TGCGCCAGCAGCCAAGTGGGGCAAAGCAATCAGCCCCAGCATTTT
CASSQVGQSNQPQHF
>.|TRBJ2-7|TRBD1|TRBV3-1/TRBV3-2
TGTGCCAGCAGCCTACAGGGGCCCGAGCAGTACTTC
CASSLQGPEQYF